A selection of T cell receptor beta chains follows, all from one sample in a study of T-cell memory formation after mild COVID-19. TCRdb re-analysed the 5' RACE reads in MiXCR, keeping a single row per CDR3 protein. The repertoire has about 270,000 distinct CDR3 sequences, around 15% of them found once; the top ten carry more than 20%. Sequencing was done on a sample of PBMCs or a T cell subset sorted from them (not recorded which). The origin of the receptors is a man aged 18-30 years who had mild COVID-19 (a few samples of this study predate the infection). Cell type and time point are not known. The CDR3 runs from the conserved cysteine through the conserved F or W. The order of the fields is V gene, D gene, CDR3 length, clone size, J gene, CDR3 DNA, CDR3 protein. D genes are given only for firm matches. Clone size is given for some rows only: seen once, a few or many times, or a class if the clone is expanded.

TRBV14	TRBD1	11	.	TRBJ2-1	TGTGCCAGCAGCCAAGGACAGGGGAAGTTCTTC	CASSQGQGKFF
TRBV19	.	14	.	TRBJ2-1	TGTGCCAGTAGTATATTGGGGACTTCGGGTGAGCAGTTCTTC	CASSILGTSGEQFF
TRBV12-3/TRBV12-4	TRBD2	15	.	TRBJ2-2	TGTGCCAGCAGTTCAACGAAGCGGGGGGACGGGGAGCTGTTTTTT	CASSSTKRGDGELFF
TRBV4-2	TRBD2	16	.	TRBJ2-4	TGTGCCAGCAGCCTGGGACTATCCCGGGGGGTGGACATTCAGTACTTC	CASSLGLSRGVDIQYF
TRBV2	.	15	few	TRBJ2-2	TGTGCCAGCACGGTCGGCAGGATGAACACCGGGGAGCTGTTTTTT	CASTVGRMNTGELFF
TRBV2	TRBD2	14	.	TRBJ2-1	TGTGCCAGCAGGCTCGACGGGGGGGTGGTTGAGCAGTTCTTC	CASRLDGGVVEQFF
TRBV7-9	TRBD2	16	once	TRBJ2-1	TGTGCCAGCAGCTACCCGACTAGCGGGGGGGCCTATGAGCAGTTCTTC	CASSYPTSGGAYEQFF
TRBV7-2	TRBD2	15	.	TRBJ2-3	TGTGCCAGCAGCGTACGGGGGGGCGGAGCAGATACGCAGTATTTT	CASSVRGGGADTQYF
TRBV29-1	.	14	.	TRBJ1-2	TGCAGCGTTGACGGGTCAGGGCTCGGGTATGGCTACACCTTC	CSVDGSGLGYGYTF
TRBV9	TRBD1	15	.	TRBJ1-1	TGTGCCAGCAGCGTAGTGGGGACAGGGGACACTGAAGCTTTCTTT	CASSVVGTGDTEAFF
TRBV20-1	TRBD2	15	.	TRBJ2-5	TGCAGTGCTAGAGTCCCCCCCCGGGGGGGAGAGACCCAGTACTTC	CSARVPPRGGETQYF
TRBV6-6	TRBD2	16	.	TRBJ2-7	TGTGCCAGCAGTTTAACTAGCGGGGGGGCCGTTTACGAGCAGTACTTC	CASSLTSGGAVYEQYF
TRBV12-3/TRBV12-4	TRBD2	14	few	TRBJ2-3	TGTGCCAGCAGTTTTCTAGCGGGATCGGATACGCAGTATTTT	CASSFLAGSDTQYF
TRBV15	.	15	few	TRBJ1-2	TGTGCCACCAGCGGCTCGCGGGGGGCAGTGAGTGGCTACACCTTC	CATSGSRGAVSGYTF
TRBV11-2	.	16	.	TRBJ2-3	TGTGCCAGCAGAATACTCGAGGGGCTCGGCACAGATACGCAGTATTTT	CASRILEGLGTDTQYF
TRBV12-3/TRBV12-4	.	10	few	TRBJ1-1	TGTGCCACCAGTGGCTCTGAAGCTTTCTTT	CATSGSEAFF
TRBV6-1	.	11	.	TRBJ2-1	TGTGCCAGCAGTGAAGACACTGAGCAGTTCTTC	CASSEDTEQFF
TRBV2	.	13	many	TRBJ2-1	TGTGCCAGCAGTGATCGGATTGCGGGAAGACAGTTCTTC	CASSDRIAGRQFF
TRBV4-1	.	16	.	TRBJ2-5	TGCGCCAGCAGCCAAGGAGACAGGCCAGGGGGGGAGACCCAGTACTTC	CASSQGDRPGGETQYF
TRBV9	.	15	few	TRBJ2-6	TGTGCCAGCGAGCGTAGGTCAGCTGGGGCCAACGTCCTGACTTTC	CASERRSAGANVLTF
TRBV24-1	.	14	many	TRBJ2-4	TGTGCCACCAGTAGTAGGGTCCAAAAAAACATTCAGTACTTC	CATSSRVQKNIQYF
TRBV11-2	TRBD2	15	.	TRBJ2-5	TGTGCCAGCAGCTTGTGGGGGGGACTGTACCTGACCCAGTACTTC	CASSLWGGLYLTQYF
TRBV2	.	14	few	TRBJ1-4	TGTGCCAGCAGTGAGCGGCAGTCTAATGAAAAACTGTTTTTT	CASSERQSNEKLFF
TRBV6-6	.	15	few	TRBJ1-5	TGTGCCAGCACCTCCGAGAGTTATAGCAATCAGCCCCAGCATTTT	CASTSESYSNQPQHF
TRBV6-4	TRBD2	15	.	TRBJ2-1	TGTGCCAGCAGTGATGGAGCGGGGGGCGGTAGTGAGCAGTTCTTC	CASSDGAGGGSEQFF
TRBV5-1	TRBD1	15	once	TRBJ1-2	TGCGCCAGCAGCTTGGATACAGGGGGCCCCTATGGCTACACCTTC	CASSLDTGGPYGYTF
TRBV29-1	TRBD1	13	few	TRBJ1-5	TGCAGCGTTGGAGGTCAGGGGGATCAGCCCCAGCATTTT	CSVGGQGDQPQHF
TRBV6-2/TRBV6-3	TRBD1	16	.	TRBJ2-3	TGTGCCAGCAGTAACCCGGGACAGGGTGGAGTAGATACGCAGTATTTT	CASSNPGQGGVDTQYF
TRBV6-5	.	14	.	TRBJ2-3	TGTGCCGTGGGGGGAGCTGTAGCTCTAGATACGCAGTATTTT	CAVGGAVALDTQYF
TRBV5-1	.	13	many	TRBJ1-2	TGCGCCAGCAGCAAATTACAACTAGGCGGCTACACCTTC	CASSKLQLGGYTF
TRBV20-1	TRBD1	14	.	TRBJ2-7	TGCAGTGCCAAGACAGGGGGAGGTCTTGACGAGCAGTACTTC	CSAKTGGGLDEQYF
TRBV5-1	.	15	.	TRBJ2-2	TGCGCCAGCAGCTTGACAGGTCCGAACACCGGGGAGCTGTTTTTT	CASSLTGPNTGELFF
TRBV2	.	16	.	TRBJ2-7	TGTGCCAGCAGTGCGCCGGGTCGAGCCTGGGGCCACGAGCAGTACTTC	CASSAPGRAWGHEQYF
TRBV10-3	.	15	.	TRBJ2-5	TGTGCCATCAGTGCCAACAGGGATTCTCGGGAGACCCAGTACTTC	CAISANRDSRETQYF
TRBV9	.	13	.	TRBJ1-6	TGTGCCAGCAGCGCGGTTGTCGGATCACCCCTCCACTTT	CASSAVVGSPLHF
TRBV7-2	.	16	few	TRBJ2-2	TGTGCCAGCAGCTTTAATGCCCCCGCGAACACCGGGGAGCTGTTTTTT	CASSFNAPANTGELFF
TRBV6-2/TRBV6-3	.	17	many	TRBJ2-1	TGTGCCAGCAGGCGAGACGTGGGACACCTCTCCTACAATGAGCAGTTCTTC	CASRRDVGHLSYNEQFF
TRBV6-5	.	16	.	TRBJ1-6	TGTGCCAGCAGTTACTCGACCAGGGGAGGTTTTTCACCCCTCCACTTT	CASSYSTRGGFSPLHF
TRBV20-1	.	14	.	TRBJ1-1	TGCAGTGCTAGATTTGGTTGGCGGAACACTGAAGCTTTCTTT	CSARFGWRNTEAFF
TRBV5-1	.	14	.	TRBJ2-5	TGCGCCAGCAGCTCTGGTGGGTACCAAGAGACCCAGTACTTC	CASSSGGYQETQYF
TRBV7-2	.	12	many	TRBJ1-1	TGTGCCAGCAGCCCATTTGTGGGTGAAGCTTTCTTT	CASSPFVGEAFF
TRBV6-4	.	13	few	TRBJ2-2	TGTGCCAGCAGTGAACGATGGACCGGGGAGCTGTTTTTT	CASSERWTGELFF